This TCR beta chain was recorded in a study of CD8+ T cells in alopecia areata. Study-level information: Patients in the study were on tofacitinib for 6 to 18 months, then off it for 6 months.

This clone was seen only a few times. Its specificity is not known. The CDR3 length is 12 residues. The germline V and J ends were trimmed by 0 bases and 12 bases, with 15 bases remaining between them. Per germline, CDR1 SQVTM and CDR2 ANQGSEA. Indicated treatment: oral pan-JAK inhibitor, 5-10 mg twice daily. As part of sample collection, lesional scalp punch biopsies and peripheral blood were taken from alopecia areata patients. Following RNA extraction, reverse transcription yielded cDNA that acted as the sequencing template. The data were produced by immunoSEQ multiplex PCR, yet TCRdb's version contains in-frame clones alone and is incomplete. The sample yields 200,000 or so clones, about three fifths seen once. Study-wide results and caveats: With tofacitinib ongoing, many expanded lesional clones persisted in both scalp and blood.

The rearrangement links TRBV29-1 to TRBJ2-7, with TRBD2 as a possible D gene (7 bases). This sequence was found in a human donor with alopecia areata. This specimen consisted of CD4+ T cells sorted from blood, obtained at week 24, from a patient treated with tofacitinib. The CDR3 here is CSVEDSGGAMYF. CDR3 in DNA: TGCAGCGTTGAAGATTCGGGGGGCGCCATGTACTTC.